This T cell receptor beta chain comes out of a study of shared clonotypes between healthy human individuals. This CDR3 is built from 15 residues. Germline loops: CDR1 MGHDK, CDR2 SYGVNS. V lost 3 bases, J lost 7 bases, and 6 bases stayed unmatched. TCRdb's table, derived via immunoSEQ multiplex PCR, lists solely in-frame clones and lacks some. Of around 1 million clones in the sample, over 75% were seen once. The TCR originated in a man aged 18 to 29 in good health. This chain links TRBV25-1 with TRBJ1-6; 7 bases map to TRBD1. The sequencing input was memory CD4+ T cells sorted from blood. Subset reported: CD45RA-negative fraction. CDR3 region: CASSEKTGQNSPLHF. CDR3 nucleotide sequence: TGTGCCAGCAGTGAGAAGACAGGGCAGAATTCACCCCTCCACTTT.